The clone carrying this T cell receptor (beta chain) occurred many times. Until they underwent thyroid surgery, no patient had received any treatment. TCRdb re-called clones via MiXCR from the PCR reads. The data hold more than 20,000 clones, with 10% to 15% observed a single time. These data are taken from a study of metastatic and nonmetastatic thyroid tumors. Germline V gene sequence: CDR1 SGHDN, CDR2 FVKESK. The ends were cut back, 1 base at V and 0 bases at J, with 17 bases in the middle. The CDR3 has 18 residues. The sequence came from a female donor with papillary thyroid cancer or a benign thyroid nodule (not recorded which). Some clones in this sample may be carry-over from other donors' samples. The sequencing input was blood. The chain employs TRBV14 and TRBJ2-3; D remains ambiguous. In nucleotides, the CDR3 is TGTGCCAGCAGCCAAGGGGGTACCTTATGGATCAGCACAGATACGCAGTATTTT. Encoded protein: CASSQGGTLWISTDTQYF.